A selection of T cell receptor beta chains follows, all from one sample in a study of cytomegalovirus exposure and HLA in healthy donors. Libraries were prepared by immunoSEQ multiplex PCR; TCRdb keeps only in-frame clonotypes and omits some of them. Found here are 140,000 to 150,000 clones, roughly 70% of them singletons; the top ten hold around 7%. Sample: PBMCs. The receptors originated from a man younger than 40 in good health and CMV-seronegative. Each CDR3 is given with its conserved first and last residue. The D gene is left open where the match is weak. Part of the rows lack a size; the others show once, few, many or a class for expanded clones.

-,-,TRBJ1-6,TRBV11-2,CASSSRAGINSPLHF,TGTGCCAGCAGCTCTAGGGCGGGGATTAATTCACCCCTCCACTTT
-,-,TRBJ1-2,TRBV5-4,CASSLREGPGYGYTF,TGTGCCAGCAGCTTGAGGGAGGGACCGGGATATGGCTACACCTTC
-,TRBD1,TRBJ1-5,TRBV2,CASNAQGAEQPQHF,TGTGCCAGCAACGCACAGGGGGCTGAACAGCCCCAGCATTTT
-,-,TRBJ2-7,TRBV28,CASSLGGGAYEQYF,TGTGCCAGCTCTTTGGGGGGGGGCGCCTACGAGCAGTACTTC
-,-,TRBJ2-1,TRBV30,CAWSVTRANEQFF,TGTGCCTGGAGTGTAACCAGGGCCAATGAGCAGTTCTTC
once,-,TRBJ2-1,TRBV5-1,CASSLEGGLYNEQFF,TGCGCCAGCAGCTTGGAGGGGGGGCTCTACAATGAGCAGTTCTTC
-,-,TRBJ2-3,TRBV30,CASRSVSATQYF,TGTGCCTCCCGAAGTGTTAGCGCCACGCAGTATTTT
few,-,TRBJ1-2,TRBV16,CASSNGGYGYTF,TGTGCCAGCAGCAACGGGGGATATGGCTACACCTTC
-,TRBD1,TRBJ2-3,TRBV5-1,CASSLTGGSGDTQYF,TGCGCCAGCAGCTTGACAGGGGGCTCGGGGGATACGCAGTATTTT
-,TRBD2,TRBJ2-1,TRBV4-1,CASSQEVTSGPYNEQFF,TGCGCCAGCAGCCAAGAAGTCACTAGCGGGCCCTACAATGAGCAGTTCTTC
once,-,TRBJ2-3,TRBV6-5,CASRTRGTDTQYF,TGTGCCAGCAGGACCAGGGGCACAGATACGCAGTATTTT
-,-,TRBJ1-1,TRBV28,CASSLGGRVNTEAFF,TGTGCCAGCAGTTTGGGGGGGCGAGTGAACACTGAAGCTTTCTTT
-,-,TRBJ2-1,TRBV7-2,CASSLQGARGNEQFF,TGTGCCAGCAGCTTACAAGGGGCCAGGGGCAATGAGCAGTTCTTC
-,-,TRBJ2-5,TRBV5-6,CASSSGTPQETQYF,TGTGCCAGCAGCTCCGGGACACCTCAAGAGACCCAGTACTTC
-,-,TRBJ1-6,TRBV6-1,CASSVRERSYNSPLHF,TGTGCCAGCAGTGTCAGGGAAAGATCCTATAATTCACCCCTCCACTTT
-,TRBD2,TRBJ2-2,TRBV6-6,CASRTASGGHTGELFF,TGTGCCAGCAGGACAGCTAGCGGGGGACACACCGGGGAGCTGTTTTTT
-,TRBD2,TRBJ2-3,TRBV4-2,CASSQALAGSTDTQYF,TGTGCCAGCAGCCAAGCCCTAGCGGGGAGCACAGATACGCAGTATTTT
-,-,TRBJ1-5,TRBV28,CASSPHWGVYSNQPQHF,TGTGCCAGCAGTCCCCACTGGGGAGTTTATAGCAATCAGCCCCAGCATTTT
few,TRBD2,TRBJ2-7,TRBV10-3,CAISESVTSGGFSSSYEQYF,TGTGCCATCAGTGAGTCGGTGACTAGCGGGGGGTTTTCTAGCTCCTACGAGCAGTACTTC
-,TRBD2,TRBJ2-1,TRBV9,CASSVTTSAEQFF,TGTGCCAGCAGCGTAACGACTAGCGCTGAGCAGTTCTTC
-,-,TRBJ1-5,TRBV10-1,CASSESRDQPQHF,TGCGCCAGCAGTGAGTCCCGGGATCAGCCCCAGCATTTT
once,TRBD2,TRBJ2-5,TRBV5-1,CASSLDGLAIQETQYF,TGCGCCAGCAGCTTGGATGGACTAGCGATACAAGAGACCCAGTACTTC
-,TRBD1,TRBJ1-1,TRBV19,CASSNGGTEWLAFF,TGTGCCAGTAGTAATGGTGGGACAGAGTGGTTAGCTTTCTTT
-,TRBD1,TRBJ1-4,TRBV4-2,CASSERQVSWDSPNEKLFF,TGTGCCAGCAGCGAAAGACAGGTCAGCTGGGACAGTCCTAATGAAAAACTGTTTTTT
once,-,TRBJ1-3,TRBV10-1,CASSEYPPNVDRLNTIYF,TGCGCCAGCAGTGAGTATCCCCCAAACGTTGACAGGCTAAACACCATATATTTT
-,-,TRBJ2-2,TRBV5-4,CASSFRNEDTGELFF,TGTGCCAGCAGCTTCAGGAACGAAGACACCGGGGAGCTGTTTTTT
-,-,TRBJ1-1,TRBV28,CASSLGGRTEAFF,TGTGCCAGCAGTTTAGGAGGTCGCACTGAAGCTTTCTTT
-,TRBD1,TRBJ1-5,TRBV27,CASSPTGGPYSNQPQHF,TGTGCCAGCAGTCCGACAGGGGGCCCGTATAGCAATCAGCCCCAGCATTTT
-,-,TRBJ1-6,TRBV15,CATSSRVGSPLHF,TGTGCCACCAGCTCCAGGGTTGGGTCACCCCTCCACTTT
-,-,TRBJ2-3,TRBV29-1,CSVGIGGVGDTQYF,TGCAGCGTTGGAATAGGGGGGGTGGGAGATACGCAGTATTTT
-,TRBD2,TRBJ2-5,TRBV9,CASSVEGAGGETQYF,TGTGCCAGCAGCGTAGAGGGTGCGGGAGGAGAGACCCAGTACTTC
-,-,TRBJ1-1,TRBV2,CASGRQMNTEAFF,TGTGCCAGCGGAAGACAGATGAACACTGAAGCTTTCTTT
-,TRBD1,TRBJ2-5,TRBV28,CASSVTGKGETQYF,TGTGCCAGCAGCGTGACAGGGAAGGGGGAGACCCAGTACTTC
-,TRBD2,TRBJ2-7,TRBV4-1,CASSQSGGSSYEQYF,TGCGCCAGCAGCCAGTCGGGGGGAAGCTCCTACGAGCAGTACTTC
-,-,TRBJ1-2,TRBV29-1,CSVEGEASSYGYTF,TGCAGCGTTGAAGGGGAGGCAAGCTCATATGGCTACACCTTC
-,TRBD1,TRBJ2-7,TRBV7-8,CASSLALEGTGSDYEQYF,TGTGCCAGCAGCTTAGCCTTAGAGGGGACAGGCTCGGACTACGAGCAGTACTTC
once,-,TRBJ2-2,TRBV27,CASVRFGGELFF,TGTGCCAGCGTCAGATTTGGCGGGGAGCTGTTTTTT
-,-,TRBJ1-2,TRBV7-9,CASSLNGGAQGYTF,TGTGCCAGCAGCTTGAATGGGGGGGCTCAGGGCTACACCTTC
once,TRBD1,TRBJ1-4,TRBV4-2,CASRRTGSDEKLFF,TGTGCCAGCAGGAGGACAGGGTCGGATGAAAAACTGTTTTTT
-,-,TRBJ2-4,TRBV4-1,CASSHTGDNIQYF,TGCGCCAGCAGCCACACAGGAGACAACATTCAGTACTTC
-,-,TRBJ1-4,TRBV28,CASTMGQSNEKLFF,TGTGCCAGCACCATGGGGCAATCTAATGAAAAACTGTTTTTT
-,-,TRBJ2-7,TRBV5-4,CASTPGMDYEQYF,TGTGCCAGCACCCCGGGTATGGACTACGAGCAGTACTTC
-,-,TRBJ1-4,TRBV5-1,CASSYLQGLGEKLFF,TGCGCCAGCAGCTACCTACAGGGTTTGGGGGAAAAACTGTTTTTT
-,TRBD1,TRBJ1-2,TRBV14,CASSQERDRDYGYTF,TGTGCCAGCAGCCAAGAAAGGGACAGAGATTATGGCTACACCTTC
-,TRBD1,TRBJ1-5,TRBV6-6,CASSDRGQSNQPQHF,TGTGCCAGCTCCGACAGGGGCCAGAGCAATCAGCCCCAGCATTTT
-,-,TRBJ1-2,TRBV19,CASSIGPTWTSYGYTF,TGTGCCAGTAGTATAGGCCCAACCTGGACATCCTATGGCTACACCTTC
-,TRBD1,TRBJ1-3,TRBV28,CASSFDRGSGNTIYF,TGTGCCAGCAGTTTTGACAGGGGTTCTGGAAACACCATATATTTT
-,-,TRBJ2-3,TRBV18,CASSPQSSQGFTDTQYF,TGTGCCAGCTCACCACAATCCTCGCAGGGATTCACAGATACGCAGTATTTT
few,-,TRBJ2-4,TRBV6-1,CASRDDSRGGNIQYF,TGTGCCAGCAGGGACGACAGTCGAGGCGGAAACATTCAGTACTTC
-,-,TRBJ2-5,TRBV7-3,CASSFGGGEGETQYF,TGTGCCAGCAGCTTTGGAGGGGGGGAGGGAGAGACCCAGTACTTC
-,-,TRBJ1-4,TRBV29-1,CSVVTGRDEKLFF,TGCAGCGTTGTGACAGGCCGGGATGAAAAACTGTTTTTT
few,TRBD1,TRBJ2-7,TRBV30,CAWSLWDRGYEQYF,TGTGCCTGGAGCCTCTGGGACAGGGGCTACGAGCAGTACTTC
-,-,TRBJ1-2,TRBV19,CASSIKLGGNYGYGYTF,TGTGCCAGTAGTATCAAACTAGGAGGGAACTATGGCTATGGCTACACCTTC
-,-,TRBJ2-7,TRBV18,CASSPKTGSSYEQYF,TGTGCCAGCTCACCTAAGACAGGAAGCTCCTACGAGCAGTACTTC
-,-,TRBJ2-1,TRBV28,CASIRLWERAGYNEQFF,TGTGCCAGCATCCGGCTGTGGGAGAGGGCCGGCTACAATGAGCAGTTCTTC
-,TRBD2,TRBJ2-5,TRBV28,CASSLGGLAGDYQETQYF,TGTGCCAGCAGTTTAGGGGGGCTAGCGGGCGACTACCAAGAGACCCAGTACTTC
-,-,TRBJ1-1,TRBV10-3,CAIRQGGNTEAFF,TGTGCCATCAGGCAGGGTGGGAACACTGAAGCTTTCTTT
-,-,TRBJ1-5,TRBV2,CASMEVYSNQPQHF,TGTGCCAGCATGGAGGTTTATAGCAATCAGCCCCAGCATTTT
-,-,TRBJ2-7,TRBV9,CASSVDRGDYSYEQYF,TGTGCCAGCAGCGTAGACAGGGGGGACTATTCCTACGAGCAGTACTTC
-,-,TRBJ1-5,TRBV4-2,CASSQVLYSNQPQHF,TGTGCCAGCAGCCAAGTTTTGTATAGCAATCAGCCCCAGCATTTT